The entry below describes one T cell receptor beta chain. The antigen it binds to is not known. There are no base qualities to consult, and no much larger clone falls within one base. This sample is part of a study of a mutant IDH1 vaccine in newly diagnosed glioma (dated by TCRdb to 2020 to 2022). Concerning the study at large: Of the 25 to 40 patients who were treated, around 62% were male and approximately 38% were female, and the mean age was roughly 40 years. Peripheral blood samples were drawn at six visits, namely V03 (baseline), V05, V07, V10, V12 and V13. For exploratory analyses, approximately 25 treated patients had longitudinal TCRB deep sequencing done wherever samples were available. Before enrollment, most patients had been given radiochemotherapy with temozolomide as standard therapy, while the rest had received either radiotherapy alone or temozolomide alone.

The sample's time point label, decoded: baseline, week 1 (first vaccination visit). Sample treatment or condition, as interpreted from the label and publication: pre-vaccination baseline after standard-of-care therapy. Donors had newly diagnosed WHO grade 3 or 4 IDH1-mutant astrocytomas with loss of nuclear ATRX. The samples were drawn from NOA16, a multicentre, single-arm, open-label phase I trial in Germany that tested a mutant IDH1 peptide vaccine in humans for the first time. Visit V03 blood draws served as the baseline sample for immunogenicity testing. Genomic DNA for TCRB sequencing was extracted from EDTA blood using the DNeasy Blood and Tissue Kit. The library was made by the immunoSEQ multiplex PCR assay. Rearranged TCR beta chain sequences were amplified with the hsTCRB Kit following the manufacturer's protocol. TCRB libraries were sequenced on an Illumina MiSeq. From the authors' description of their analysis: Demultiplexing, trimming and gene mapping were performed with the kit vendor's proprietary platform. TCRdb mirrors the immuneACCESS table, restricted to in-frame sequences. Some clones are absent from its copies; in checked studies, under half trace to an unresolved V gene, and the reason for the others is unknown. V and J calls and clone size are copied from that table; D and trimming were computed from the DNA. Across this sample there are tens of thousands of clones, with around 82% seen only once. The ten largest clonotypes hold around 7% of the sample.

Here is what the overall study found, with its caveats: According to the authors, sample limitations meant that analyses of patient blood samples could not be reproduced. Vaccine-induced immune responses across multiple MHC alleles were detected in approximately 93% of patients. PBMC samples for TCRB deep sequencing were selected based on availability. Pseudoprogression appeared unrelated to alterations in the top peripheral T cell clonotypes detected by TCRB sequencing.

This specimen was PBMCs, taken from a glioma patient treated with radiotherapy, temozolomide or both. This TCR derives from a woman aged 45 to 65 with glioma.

The bases read TGTGCCAGCAGCAGGGGGCGAGCCTATGGCTACACCTTC. It codes for CASSRGRAYGYTF. The V gene is TRBV6-1 and the J gene is TRBJ1-2; 8 central nucleotides agree with TRBD1. Spanning cysteine to phenylalanine, the CDR3 consists of 13 amino acids. CDR3 DNA is the only sequence kept; it has 39 bases, read in frame from the first base. Looking up the germline V gene yields CDR1 MNHNS and CDR2 SASEGT. The V end gives up 6 bases and the J end 4 bases, leaving 4 bases in the junction not matched to a gene.